These 10 T cell receptor beta chains came from one sample sequenced in a study of blood T cell repertoires in COVID-19. Data came from immunoSEQ multiplex PCR; TCRdb stores just in-frame clones and leaves some out. The sample has 200,000 or so clones; around nine tenths are singletons. What was sequenced was peripheral blood. The receptors here all came from a man aged 55 to 69 with acute or convalescent COVID-19.

This chain connects TRBV19 to TRBJ2-7; unclear D gene. Trimming took 5 bases from V and 3 from J, leaving 14 bases between them. In germline, CDR1 is LNHDA, CDR2 SQIVND (reference sequence). CDR3 length: 14 amino acids. The CDR3 reads CASSDSHAVYEQYF. The CDR3 nucleotides are TGTGCCAGTAGTGACTCGCATGCGGTCTACGAGCAGTACTTC.

To note about this clone: This sample also contains other DNA sequences that code for the same CDR3. The chain is built from TRBV4-1 and TRBJ2-5, with D possibly TRBD1 on 6 matching bases. V was pared by 1 base and J by 1 base, with 7 bases between. The CDR3 is 14 amino acids. Germline CDR1 and CDR2: MGHRA and YSYEKL. CDR3 region: CASSQGGPQETQYF. CDR3 DNA sequence: TGCGCCAGCAGCCAAGGGGGGCCCCAAGAGACCCAGTACTTC.

V and J are TRBV6-6 and TRBJ1-2, with 7 bases lining up with TRBD1. This CDR3 comprises 13 residues. The germline V gene encodes CDR1 MNHNY and CDR2 SVGAGI (reference sequence). The ends lost 5 bases at V and 8 bases at J; junction bases unmatched: 8. The CDR3, as DNA: TGTGCCAGCAGTCCCGACAGGGTTTACGGCTACACCTTC. Translating it yields CASSPDRVYGYTF.

There are a few counts of this clone. V and J are TRBV30 and TRBJ1-4, with D possibly matching TRBD1 (6 bases). V was trimmed by 7 bases and J by 8 bases, leaving 11 bases between them. The V gene's germline CDR1 is GTSNPN and CDR2 SVGIG (reference sequence). This CDR3 is built from 11 residues. DNA for the CDR3: TGTGCCTTAGGGGGGGGCGAAAAACTGTTTTTT. This sequence encodes CALGGGEKLFF. The full variable domain, its missing parts supplied by reference TRBV30 and TRBJ1-4, is SQTIHQWPATLVQPVGSPLSLECTVEGTSNPNLYWYRQAAGRGLQLLFYSVGIGQISSEVPQNLSASRPQDRQFILSSKKLLLSDSGFYLCALGGGEKLFFGSGTQLSVL.

V usage is TRBV5-1 and J usage is TRBJ1-1, with 9 positions matching TRBD1. From germline, CDR1 is SGHRS and CDR2 YFSETQ. This CDR3 is 14 amino acids long. Trimming removed 3 bases from V and 5 bases from J; junction bases left unmatched: 5. The CDR3 protein is CASSSNRGPTEAFF. In DNA, the CDR3 is TGCGCCAGCAGCTCAAACAGGGGGCCGACTGAAGCTTTCTTT.

This clone was recorded at least ten times. V gene TRBV2 combines with J gene TRBJ1-2, with D hard to call. CDR1 SNHLY and CDR2 FYNNEI come from the germline V gene. CDR3 length equals 13 residues. The V and J ends lost 2 bases and 1 base respectively, with 5 bases between them. The CDR3 reads CASSEPFNYGYTF. CDR3 nucleotides: TGTGCCAGCAGTGAACCCTTTAACTATGGCTACACCTTC.

Here the CDR3 reads CASSLTGTRGEQYF. In DNA form, the CDR3 reads TGTGCCAGCAGCCTTACAGGGACCCGGGGCGAGCAGTACTTC. The chain employs TRBV9 and TRBJ2-7; D might be TRBD1 (6 bases). CDR1 is SGDLS, CDR2 YYNGEE, per germline. V was pared by 4 bases and J by 6 bases, with 17 bases between. The CDR3 has 14 residues.

The CDR3 bases are TGTGCCTGTAATGCCAGGACCCAGTACTTC. Encoded protein: CACNARTQYF. The chain has TRBV30 and TRBJ2-5, with D unresolved. V dropped 6 bases and J dropped 7 bases, with 9 bases sitting between them. Germline V gene data show CDR1 as GTSNPN and CDR2 as SVGIG (reference sequence). The CDR3 length is 10 residues.

The rearrangement joins TRBV6-2 or TRBV6-3 to TRBJ2-7, with TRBD2 identical over 11 bases. The CDR3 sequence is 16 residues long. The germline V gene encodes CDR1 MNHEY and CDR2 SVGEGT. The ends lost 4 bases at V and 3 bases at J; junction bases unmatched: 8. The CDR3 protein is CASSFSGGALFYEQYF. CDR3 nucleotide sequence: TGTGCCAGCAGTTTTAGCGGGGGGGCCCTCTTCTACGAGCAGTACTTC.

This clone was observed a single time. This rearrangement joins TRBV18 to TRBJ2-3, with D possibly matching TRBD1 (7 bases). The germline V gene has CDR1 KGHSH and CDR2 LQKENI. Trimming stripped 3 bases from V and 0 bases from J, with 25 bases between. The CDR3 extends over 20 amino acids. CDR3: CASSPMLSVGGGSSTDTQYF. In DNA, the CDR3 is TGTGCCAGCTCACCGATGCTATCAGTCGGAGGGGGCTCTAGCACAGATACGCAGTATTTT.